Below are 19 T cell receptor beta chains sequenced from a single sample in a study of shared clonotypes between healthy human individuals. Libraries were prepared by immunoSEQ multiplex PCR; TCRdb keeps only in-frame clonotypes and omits some of them. Among 80,000 to 100,000 clones, over 60% were seen once, and the ten largest hold 45% to 55%. Input material: memory CD8+ T cells sorted from blood. Indicated subset: CD45RO+ cells pooled with CCR7-negative TemRA cells. These TCRs come from a young man in good health.

This clone occurred once. The chain joins TRBV5-5 to TRBJ2-1, with D possibly TRBD1 on 6 matching bases. CDR1 is SGHKS and CDR2 is YYEKEE in the germline V gene (reference sequence). Trimming cost V 2 bases and J 8 bases, with 11 bases left between them. This CDR3 region has 13 residues. CDR3: CASSLGQSHEQFF. CDR3 in DNA: TGTGCCAGCAGCTTAGGACAGTCCCATGAGCAGTTCTTC.

J is TRBJ2-5 and V is TRBV9; 8 bases are a match to TRBD2. The junction had 8 bases not matched to a gene; V was cut back by 2 bases and J by 5 bases. The CDR3 is 15 amino acids. CDR1 and CDR2 (germline): SGDLS, YYNGEE. CDR3 loop: CASSVRGLGAETQYF. The CDR3 DNA follows: TGTGCCAGCAGCGTGAGGGGACTAGGGGCGGAGACCCAGTACTTC. Full variable domain (rest looked up from reference TRBV9 and TRBJ2-5): DSGVTQTPKHLITATGQRVTLRCSPRSGDLSVYWYQQSLDQGLQFLIQYYNGEERAKGNILERFSAQQFPDLHSELNLSSLELGDSALYFCASSVRGLGAETQYFGPGTRLLVL.

J is TRBJ1-1 and V is TRBV2; a weak D match, TRBD1 (5 bases). The CDR3 is made up of 13 amino acids. CDR1 and CDR2 (germline): SNHLY, FYNNEI. Trimming pared 3 bases from V and 7 bases from J, leaving 12 bases between. The DNA of the CDR3 is TGTGCCAGCAGTGAGAGGGGAGGAATTGAAGCTTTCTTT. This translates into CASSERGGIEAFF. Together with reference TRBV2 and TRBJ1-1, the CDR3 gives the full variable domain: EPEVTQTPSHQVTQMGQEVILRCVPISNHLYFYWYRQILGQKVEFLVSFYNNEISEKSEIFDDQFSVERPDGSNFTLKIRSTKLEDSAMYFCASSERGGIEAFFGQGTRLTVV.

This chain uses TRBV19 with TRBJ2-1; D possibly corresponds to TRBD2 (6 bases). CDR1 LNHDA and CDR2 SQIVND come from the germline V gene (reference sequence). V was shortened by 5 bases and J by 8 bases, with 10 bases between the two germline ends. The CDR3 runs to 12 residues. CDR3: CASSWGDYEQFF. CDR3 coding DNA: TGTGCCAGTAGTTGGGGGGATTATGAGCAGTTCTTC.

The V and J genes are TRBV6-6 and TRBJ2-1; unclear D gene. CDR1 is MNHNY, CDR2 SVGAGI, per germline (reference sequence). With 2 bases removed from V and 10 bases from J, the gap between germline ends came to 6 bases. CDR3 length: 11 residues. CDR3 amino acids: CASSYVQEQFF. The DNA for the CDR3 is TGTGCCAGCAGTTACGTACAGGAGCAGTTCTTC.

J is TRBJ1-2 and V is TRBV15, with D hard to call. V shed 1 base and J shed 0 bases, with 12 bases lying between them. This CDR3 is built from 16 residues. In germline, CDR1 is LNHNV, CDR2 YYDKDF (reference sequence). CDR3 amino acids: CATSRARTTTNYGYTF. The CDR3 DNA reads as TGTGCCACCAGCAGAGCCCGGACTACTACTAACTATGGCTACACCTTC.

The chain is built from TRBV7-8 and TRBJ2-7; D remains unclear. The CDR3 loop spans 13 amino acids. CDR1 and CDR2 from the germline V gene are SGHVS and FQNEAQ. The V gene lost 5 bases and the J gene lost 1 base, with 9 bases spanning the gap. For the CDR3, the DNA is TGTGCCAGCAGCCAGTTAGATTCCTACGAGCAGTACTTC. Its translation: CASSQLDSYEQYF.

The chain is built from TRBV11-2 and TRBJ2-6; D is undetermined. The V end lost 5 bases, the J end lost 9 bases, and 26 bases lay between the germline ends. The CDR3 is 18 amino acids. Looked up from germline, CDR1 is SGHAT and CDR2 is FQNNGV. CDR3 loop: CASSHAAKQQSRVNVLTF. The CDR3 DNA sequence: TGTGCCAGCAGCCATGCAGCCAAGCAACAAAGTCGGGTCAACGTCCTGACTTTC.

This clone appeared a few times. The J gene is TRBJ2-6, the V gene TRBV28; tentatively, D is TRBD1 (6 bases). The CDR3 is 17 amino acids. Germline V gene lookup returns CDR1 MDHEN and CDR2 SYDVKM. V was pared by 3 bases and J by 0 bases, with 12 bases between. As DNA, the CDR3 is TGTGCCAGCAGTTTCGGGACGGACAGCTCTGGGGCCAACGTCCTGACTTTC. It yields the protein CASSFGTDSSGANVLTF. The full variable domain, its missing parts supplied by reference TRBV28 and TRBJ2-6, is DVKVTQSSRYLVKRTGEKVFLECVQDMDHENMFWYRQDPGLGLRLIYFSYDVKMKEKGDIPEGYSVSREKKERFSLILESASTNQTSMYLCASSFGTDSSGANVLTFGAGSRLTVL.

V is TRBV6-5 and J is TRBJ1-1; D is unresolved. V was cut by 2 bases and J by 3 bases, with 16 bases left in between. The CDR3 runs 16 residues. Per the germline V gene, CDR1 is MNHEY and CDR2 is SVGAGI. Here the CDR3 reads CASSYRGWARDTEAFF. The CDR3 DNA reads as TGTGCCAGCAGTTACCGAGGTTGGGCTAGGGACACTGAAGCTTTCTTT.

As to this clone: The same CDR3 can be traced to other DNA sequences in this sample. The gene calls are TRBV7-8 and TRBJ2-7, with D possibly being TRBD1 (5 bases). Trimming shortened V by 1 base and J by 0 bases, and 10 bases separated the two germline ends. CDR3 length: 15 amino acids. Germline V gene data show CDR1 as SGHVS and CDR2 as FQNEAQ. CDR3 DNA: TGTGCCAGCAGCTTAGAAGGGGATAGCTCCTACGAGCAGTACTTC. Residues: CASSLEGDSSYEQYF. Together with reference TRBV7-8 and TRBJ2-7, the CDR3 gives the full variable domain: GAGVSQSPRYKVAKRGQDVALRCDPISGHVSLFWYQQALGQGPEFLTYFQNEAQLDKSGLPSDRFFAERPEGSVSTLKIQRTQQEDSAVYLCASSLEGDSSYEQYFGPGTRLTVT.

This clone ranks as medium-sized. This sequence joins TRBV11-2 and TRBJ2-1, with TRBD1 as a possible D gene (5 bases). The germline V gene encodes CDR1 SGHAT and CDR2 FQNNGV. V was shortened by 0 bases and J by 5 bases, with 11 bases between the two germline ends. The CDR3 has 15 residues. The CDR3 DNA is TGTGCCAGCAGCTTAGACGGTGGGGCAGACAATGAGCAGTTCTTC. Amino acids: CASSLDGGADNEQFF.

The genes are TRBV11-2 and TRBJ2-7; unclear D gene. From germline, CDR1 is SGHAT and CDR2 FQNNGV. V shed 2 bases and J shed 4 bases, with 12 bases lying between them. The CDR3 contains 14 residues. The CDR3 DNA sequence: TGTGCCAGCAGCTTATTCCCTGGGAATTACGAGCAGTACTTC. This translates into CASSLFPGNYEQYF.

This clone has only a few counts. The chain combines TRBV7-9 with TRBJ2-3, with a possible D match to TRBD2 (5 bases). V lost 5 bases and J 10 bases, leaving 13 bases between the germline ends. Germline CDR1 is SEHNR and CDR2 is FQNEAQ (reference sequence). CDR3 length equals 12 residues. The CDR3 region is CASSRGPSPQYF. CDR3 DNA: TGTGCCAGCAGCCGTGGGCCTAGCCCGCAGTATTTT.

The chain uses TRBV9 and TRBJ2-3; D ambiguous. CDR1 is SGDLS, CDR2 YYNGEE, per germline. V lost 3 bases and J 3 bases, leaving 8 bases between the germline ends. This CDR3 has 13 residues. CDR3 in DNA: TGTGCCAGCAGCGACGCCAGTACAGATACGCAGTATTTT. This encodes CASSDASTDTQYF.

The gene calls are TRBV9 and TRBJ2-7; TRBD2 aligns across 8 bases. The CDR3 has 14 residues. Trimming cost V 4 bases and J 0 bases; bases outside gene matches: 3. The germline V gene encodes CDR1 SGDLS and CDR2 YYNGEE. CDR3 region: CASSTSGLSYEQYF. Written as DNA, the CDR3 is TGTGCCAGCAGCACTAGCGGTCTCTCCTACGAGCAGTACTTC.

The chain recombines TRBV5-4 with TRBJ2-7, with TRBD2 as a possible D gene (5 bases). The length of the CDR3 is 13 residues. Germline CDR1 and CDR2: SGHNT and YYREEE (reference sequence). The V gene lost 3 bases and the J gene lost 1 base, with 8 bases spanning the gap. This CDR3 is CASSSSGSYEQYF. The CDR3 coding sequence is TGTGCCAGCAGCTCTTCGGGGTCCTACGAGCAGTACTTC.

This chain uses TRBV10-2 with TRBJ2-7, with unresolved D. The CDR3 totals 12 residues. CDR1 and CDR2 (germline): WSHSY, SAAADI. V dropped 1 base and J dropped 9 bases, with 10 bases sitting between them. The DNA for the CDR3 is TGCGCCAGCAGTGAGTTCGAGTACCGGCAGTACTTC. Translated: CASSEFEYRQYF.

This clone showed up just once. The gene calls are TRBV11-1 and TRBJ2-1, with D maybe TRBD1 (5 bases). V lost 5 bases, J lost 0 bases, and 14 bases lay in between. Germline lookup yields CDR1 SGHAT and CDR2 FQDESV (reference sequence). The CDR3 length is 16 residues. The CDR3 nucleotides are TGTGCCAGCAGCGTCTGGGGCTCAAACTCCTACAATGAGCAGTTCTTC. Its translation is CASSVWGSNSYNEQFF.